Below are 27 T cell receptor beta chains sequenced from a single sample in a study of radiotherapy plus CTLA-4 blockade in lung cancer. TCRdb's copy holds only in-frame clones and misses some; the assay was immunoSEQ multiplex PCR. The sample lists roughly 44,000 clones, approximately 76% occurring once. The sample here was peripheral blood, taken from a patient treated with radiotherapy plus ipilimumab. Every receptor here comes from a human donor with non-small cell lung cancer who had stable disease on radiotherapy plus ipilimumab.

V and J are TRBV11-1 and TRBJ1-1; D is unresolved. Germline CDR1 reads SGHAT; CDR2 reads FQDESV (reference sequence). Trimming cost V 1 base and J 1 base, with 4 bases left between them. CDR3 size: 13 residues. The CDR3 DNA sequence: TGTGCCAGCAGCTTAGGAGGGAACACTGAAGCTTTCTTT. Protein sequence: CASSLGGNTEAFF.

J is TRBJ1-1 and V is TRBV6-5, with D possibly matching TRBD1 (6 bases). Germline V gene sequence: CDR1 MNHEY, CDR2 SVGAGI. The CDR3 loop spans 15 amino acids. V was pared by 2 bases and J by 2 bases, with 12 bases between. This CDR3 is CASSYATGKNTEAFF. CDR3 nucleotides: TGTGCCAGCAGTTACGCGACAGGTAAAAACACTGAAGCTTTCTTT.

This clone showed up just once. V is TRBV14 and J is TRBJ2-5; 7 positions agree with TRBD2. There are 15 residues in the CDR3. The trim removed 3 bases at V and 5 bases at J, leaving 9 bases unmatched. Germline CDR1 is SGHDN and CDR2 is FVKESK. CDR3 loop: CASSHSGAVLETQYF. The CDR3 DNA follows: TGTGCCAGCAGCCACAGCGGGGCGGTCTTGGAGACCCAGTACTTC.

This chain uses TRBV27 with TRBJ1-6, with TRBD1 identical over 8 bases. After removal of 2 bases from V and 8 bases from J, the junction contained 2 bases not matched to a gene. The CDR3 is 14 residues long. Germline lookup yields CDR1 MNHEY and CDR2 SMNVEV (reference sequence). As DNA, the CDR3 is TGTGCCAGCAGTTTAAACAGGGGGGATTCACCCCTCCACTTT. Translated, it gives CASSLNRGDSPLHF.

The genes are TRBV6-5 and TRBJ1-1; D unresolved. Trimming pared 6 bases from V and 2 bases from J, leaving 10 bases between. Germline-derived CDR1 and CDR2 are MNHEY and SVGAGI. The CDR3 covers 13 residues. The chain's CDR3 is CASRWTANTEAFF. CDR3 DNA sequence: TGTGCCAGCAGATGGACGGCTAACACTGAAGCTTTCTTT.

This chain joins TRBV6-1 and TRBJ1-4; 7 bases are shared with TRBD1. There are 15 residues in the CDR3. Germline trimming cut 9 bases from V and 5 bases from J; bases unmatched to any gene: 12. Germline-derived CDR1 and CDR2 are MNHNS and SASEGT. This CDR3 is CASLNPGQSNEKLFF. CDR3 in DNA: TGTGCCAGTTTAAATCCGGGACAGTCAAATGAAAAACTGTTTTTT.

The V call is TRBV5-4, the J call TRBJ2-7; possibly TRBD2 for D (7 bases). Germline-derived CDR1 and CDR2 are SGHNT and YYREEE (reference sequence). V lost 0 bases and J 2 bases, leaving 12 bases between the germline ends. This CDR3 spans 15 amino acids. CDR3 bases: TGTGCCAGCAGCTTGGAACGGGGGGCAGCCTACGAGCAGTACTTC. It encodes CASSLERGAAYEQYF.

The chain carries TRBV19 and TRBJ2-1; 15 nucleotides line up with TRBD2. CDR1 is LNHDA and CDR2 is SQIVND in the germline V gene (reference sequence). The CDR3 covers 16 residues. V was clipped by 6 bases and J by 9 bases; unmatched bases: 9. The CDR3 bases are TGTGCCAGTAGCCCATGGACTAGCGGGGGGGGCGGTGAGCAGTTCTTC. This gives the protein CASSPWTSGGGGEQFF.

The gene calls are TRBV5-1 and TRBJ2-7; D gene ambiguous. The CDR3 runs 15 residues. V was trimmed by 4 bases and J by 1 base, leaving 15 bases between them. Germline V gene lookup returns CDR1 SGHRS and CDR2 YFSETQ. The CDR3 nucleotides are TGCGCCAGCAGCATGGGCAGCGTAAGGTCCTACGAGCAGTACTTC. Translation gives CASSMGSVRSYEQYF.

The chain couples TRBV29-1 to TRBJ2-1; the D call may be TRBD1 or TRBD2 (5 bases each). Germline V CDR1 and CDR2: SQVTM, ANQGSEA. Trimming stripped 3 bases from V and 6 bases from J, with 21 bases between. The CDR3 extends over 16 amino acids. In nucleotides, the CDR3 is TGCAGCGTTGAGGGGGTGGATTCGAGGCAGGTCAATGAGCAGTTCTTC. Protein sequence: CSVEGVDSRQVNEQFF.

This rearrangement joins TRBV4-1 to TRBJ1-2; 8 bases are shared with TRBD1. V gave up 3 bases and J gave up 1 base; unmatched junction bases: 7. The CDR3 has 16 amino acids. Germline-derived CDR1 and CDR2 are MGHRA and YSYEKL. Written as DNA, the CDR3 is TGCGCCAGCAGCCAGATACAGGGGGGTTTTAACTATGGCTACACCTTC. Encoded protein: CASSQIQGGFNYGYTF.

The DNA of the CDR3 is TGTGCCAGTATATTGTCGGGGAACACTGAAGCTTTCTTT. Its translation: CASILSGNTEAFF. The chain is built from TRBV19 and TRBJ1-1; the D is unclear. Germline loops: CDR1 LNHDA, CDR2 SQIVND (reference sequence). This CDR3 has 13 residues. V was shortened by 7 bases and J by 1 base, with 10 bases between the two germline ends. The full variable domain, with the rest looked up from reference TRBV19 and TRBJ1-1, is DGGITQSPKYLFRKEGQNVTLSCEQNLNHDAMYWYRQDPGQGLRLIYYSQIVNDFQKGDIAEGYSVSREKKESFPLTVTSAQKNPTAFYLCASILSGNTEAFFGQGTRLTVV.

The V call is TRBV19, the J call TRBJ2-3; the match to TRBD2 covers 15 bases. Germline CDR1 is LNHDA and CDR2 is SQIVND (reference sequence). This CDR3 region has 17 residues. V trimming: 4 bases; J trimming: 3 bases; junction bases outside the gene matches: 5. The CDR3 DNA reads TGTGCCAGTAGTACCTCCGGACTAGCGGGGGGGACAGATACGCAGTATTTT. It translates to CASSTSGLAGGTDTQYF.

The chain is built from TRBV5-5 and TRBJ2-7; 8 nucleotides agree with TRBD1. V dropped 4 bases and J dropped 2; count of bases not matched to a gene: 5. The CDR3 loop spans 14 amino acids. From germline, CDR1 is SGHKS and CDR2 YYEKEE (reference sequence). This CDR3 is CASSRTGNPYEQYV. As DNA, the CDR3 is TGTGCCAGCAGCCGGACAGGGAATCCCTACGAGCAGTACGTC.

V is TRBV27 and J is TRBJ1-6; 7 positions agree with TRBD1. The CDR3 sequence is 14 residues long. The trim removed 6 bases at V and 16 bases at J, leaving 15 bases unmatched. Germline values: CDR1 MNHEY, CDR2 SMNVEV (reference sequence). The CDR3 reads CASSKGQSRVGLHF. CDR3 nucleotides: TGTGCCAGCAGCAAGGGACAGTCCCGGGTGGGTCTCCACTTT.

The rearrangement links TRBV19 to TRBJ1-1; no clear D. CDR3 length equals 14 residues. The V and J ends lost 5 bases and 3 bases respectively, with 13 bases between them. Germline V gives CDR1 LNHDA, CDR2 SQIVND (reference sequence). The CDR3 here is CASSLRAWDTEAFF. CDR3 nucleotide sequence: TGTGCCAGTAGTCTGAGGGCGTGGGACACTGAAGCTTTCTTT.

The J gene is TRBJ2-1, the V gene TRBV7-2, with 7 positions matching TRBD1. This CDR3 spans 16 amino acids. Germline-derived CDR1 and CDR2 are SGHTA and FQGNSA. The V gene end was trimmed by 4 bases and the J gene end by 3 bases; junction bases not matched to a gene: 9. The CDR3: CASSSRGTVGYNEQFF. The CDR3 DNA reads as TGTGCCAGCAGCTCGAGAGGGACAGTCGGCTACAATGAGCAGTTCTTC.

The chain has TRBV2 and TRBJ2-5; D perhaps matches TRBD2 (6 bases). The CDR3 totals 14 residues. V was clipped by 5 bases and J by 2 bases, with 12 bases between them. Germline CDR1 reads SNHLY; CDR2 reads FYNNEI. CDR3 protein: CASSRSRGQETQYF. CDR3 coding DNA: TGTGCCAGCAGTCGGTCCCGGGGGCAAGAGACCCAGTACTTC.

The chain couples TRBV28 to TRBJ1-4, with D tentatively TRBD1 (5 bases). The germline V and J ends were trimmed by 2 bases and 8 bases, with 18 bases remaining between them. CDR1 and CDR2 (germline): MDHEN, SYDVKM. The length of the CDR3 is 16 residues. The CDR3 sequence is CASSLGGRLREEKLFF. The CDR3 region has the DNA TGTGCCAGCAGTTTAGGGGGTCGGCTAAGGGAAGAAAAACTGTTTTTT.

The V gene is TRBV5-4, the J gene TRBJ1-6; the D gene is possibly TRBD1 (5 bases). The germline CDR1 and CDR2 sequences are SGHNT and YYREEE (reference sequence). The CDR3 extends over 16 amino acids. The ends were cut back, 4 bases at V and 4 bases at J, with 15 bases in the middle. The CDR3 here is CASSPLGGGYNSPLHF. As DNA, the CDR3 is TGTGCCAGCAGCCCCCTTGGGGGAGGGTATAATTCACCCCTCCACTTT.

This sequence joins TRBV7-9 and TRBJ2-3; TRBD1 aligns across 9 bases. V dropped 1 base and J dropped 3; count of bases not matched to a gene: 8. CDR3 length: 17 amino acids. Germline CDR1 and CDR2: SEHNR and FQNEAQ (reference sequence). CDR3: CASSLEPGTGKTDTQYF. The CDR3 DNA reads TGTGCCAGCAGCTTAGAGCCTGGGACAGGGAAGACAGATACGCAGTATTTT.

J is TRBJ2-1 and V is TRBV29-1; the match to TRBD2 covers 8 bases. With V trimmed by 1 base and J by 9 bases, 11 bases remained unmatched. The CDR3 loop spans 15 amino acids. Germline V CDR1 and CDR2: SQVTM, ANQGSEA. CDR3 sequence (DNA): TGCAGCGTTGAAGTCGCCGGGACTAGGGAGAGTGAGCAGTTCTTC. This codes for CSVEVAGTRESEQFF.

In DNA form, the CDR3 reads TGTGCCAGTACCCAAAGGGAGACCGGGGAGCTGTTTTTT. Its translation is CASTQRETGELFF. The chain employs TRBV19 and TRBJ2-2; D is possibly TRBD2 (5 bases). The V end lost 7 bases, the J end lost 5 bases, and 11 bases lay between the germline ends. CDR3 length: 13 residues. Germline lookup yields CDR1 LNHDA and CDR2 SQIVND (reference sequence).

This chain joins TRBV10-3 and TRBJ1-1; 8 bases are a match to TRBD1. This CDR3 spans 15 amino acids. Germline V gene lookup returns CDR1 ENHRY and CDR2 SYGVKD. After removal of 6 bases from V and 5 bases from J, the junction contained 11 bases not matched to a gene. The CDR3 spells CAIRRPGTGGTEAFF. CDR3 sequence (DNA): TGTGCCATCAGGCGACCAGGGACAGGAGGGACTGAAGCTTTCTTT.

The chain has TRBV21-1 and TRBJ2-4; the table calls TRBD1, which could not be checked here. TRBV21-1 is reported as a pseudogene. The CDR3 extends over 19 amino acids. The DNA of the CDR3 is TGTGCCAGCAGCAAAGAGAAGGGGCCCACACAACTAGCCAAAAACATTCAGTACTTC. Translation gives CASSKEKGPTQLAKNIQYF.

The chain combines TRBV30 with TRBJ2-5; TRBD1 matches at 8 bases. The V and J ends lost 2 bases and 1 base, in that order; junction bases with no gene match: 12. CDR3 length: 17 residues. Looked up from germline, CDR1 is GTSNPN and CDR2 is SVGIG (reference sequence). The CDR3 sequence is CAWSRGRTGRSQETQYF. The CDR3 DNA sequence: TGTGCCTGGAGTAGGGGAAGGACAGGGAGGTCCCAAGAGACCCAGTACTTC.

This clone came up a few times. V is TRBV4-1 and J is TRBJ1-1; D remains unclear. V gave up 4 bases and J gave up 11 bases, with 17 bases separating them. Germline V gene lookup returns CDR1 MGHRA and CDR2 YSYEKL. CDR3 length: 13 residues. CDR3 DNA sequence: TGCGCCAGCAGCCTCCCGGCAATCTCGACGGCTTTCTTT. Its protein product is CASSLPAISTAFF.